This T cell receptor beta chain was retrieved from a study of blood T cell repertoires in COVID-19. On the study more broadly: Sources were T cells, B-cell-depleted T cells, or PBMCs; the material itself was cDNA or gDNA.

In the study's own analysis: Amplifying reference gene primers gave estimates of nucleated cell counts. Produced via immunoSEQ multiplex PCR; TCRdb's table is partial and in-frame only. The V and J calls and clone size come from that table; D and trimming were worked out from the DNA. This table holds 140,000 to 150,000 clones, roughly 80% found once. The germline V gene encodes CDR1 SGHNT and CDR2 YYREEE (reference sequence). This CDR3 region has 12 residues. V was cut by 4 bases and J by 7 bases, with 11 bases left in between. This TCR derives from a man aged 50-59 years with acute or convalescent COVID-19. The sample was peripheral blood. The J gene is TRBJ1-1, the V gene TRBV5-4, with a weak D call TRBD1 (6 bases). The DNA of the CDR3 is TGTGCCAGCAGCGCCGGACAGAGTGAAGCTTTCTTT. The encoded protein is CASSAGQSEAFF.